The rows below give T cell receptor beta chains drawn from one sample of a study of T cell repertoires in cytomegalovirus infection. These receptors lack a known antigen. Using its own MiXCR run on the reads, TCRdb lists one record per CDR3 protein. There are 750,000 to 950,000 distinct CDR3 sequences in the sample; almost 30% occur only once, and about an eighth lies in the top ten. The source was cultured CD8+ T cells from PBMCs, collected from culture after CMV antigen stimulation. The receptor source for this set is a human donor in good health (CMV status not recorded). Some clones in this sample may be carry-over from other donors' samples. Each CDR3 is given with its conserved first and last residue. D genes are given only for firm matches. Clone size is shown for a subset of rows, as once, few, many or a class of expanded clone.

DNA: TGTGCCAGCAGCCCGGACATCCATTCACCCCTCCACTTT
CDR3: CASSPDIHSPLHF
size: .
J: TRBJ1-6
D: .
V: TRBV7-2
length: 13

DNA: TGTGCCAGCACTAATTTGCCGGGACAGGGGTTGGAGTACTTC
CDR3: CASTNLPGQGLEYF
size: few
J: TRBJ2-7
D: TRBD1
V: TRBV27
length: 14

DNA: TGTGCCAGCAGCTTAGGGACAGCAACCCAAGAGACCCAGTACTTC
CDR3: CASSLGTATQETQYF
size: few
J: TRBJ2-5
D: .
V: TRBV7-9
length: 15

DNA: TGTGCCAGCAGCCACGGGACGGACACTAACTATGGCTACACCTTC
CDR3: CASSHGTDTNYGYTF
size: .
J: TRBJ1-2
D: .
V: TRBV14
length: 15

DNA: TGTGCCAGCTTCCCCTTTTTCGGGGGTAACACTGAAGCTTTCTTT
CDR3: CASFPFFGGNTEAFF
size: few
J: TRBJ1-1
D: .
V: TRBV27
length: 15

DNA: TGTGCCAGCAGTTTGACCCCTTTTCGAGGCAATGAGCAGTTCTTC
CDR3: CASSLTPFRGNEQFF
size: .
J: TRBJ2-1
D: .
V: TRBV6-8
length: 15

DNA: TGTGCCAGCAGGAGGGGACAGAAGAATTCACCCCTCCACTTT
CDR3: CASRRGQKNSPLHF
size: few
J: TRBJ1-6
D: TRBD1
V: TRBV27
length: 14

DNA: TGTGCCAGCAGCTTGGGACACTCAGGACTCCAAGAGACCCAGTACTTC
CDR3: CASSLGHSGLQETQYF
size: .
J: TRBJ2-5
D: .
V: TRBV5-4
length: 16

DNA: TGTGCCAGCAGCCCACGACAGGGGAGAGGGTCCTACAATGAGCAGTTCTTC
CDR3: CASSPRQGRGSYNEQFF
size: many
J: TRBJ2-1
D: TRBD1
V: TRBV7-9
length: 17

DNA: TGCGCCAGCAGCCTGGGACCGGAGCCTCTCAATCAGCCCCAGCATTTT
CDR3: CASSLGPEPLNQPQHF
size: .
J: TRBJ1-5
D: .
V: TRBV5-1
length: 16

DNA: TGCAGTGCAGAGGGGGTATACTATAATTCACCCCTCCACTTT
CDR3: CSAEGVYYNSPLHF
size: .
J: TRBJ1-6
D: .
V: TRBV20-1
length: 14

DNA: TGTGCCAGCAGTTTAGGTAGGGGAGGAGAAGGCTACACCTTC
CDR3: CASSLGRGGEGYTF
size: few
J: TRBJ1-2
D: .
V: TRBV27
length: 14

DNA: TGTGCCATCAGTGCGGGGGGAAACACTGAAGCTTTCTTT
CDR3: CAISAGGNTEAFF
size: few
J: TRBJ1-1
D: .
V: TRBV10-3
length: 13

DNA: TGTGCCAGCAGTTACATAAGGTGGGGGAGGAAGGAGGAGACCCAGTACTTC
CDR3: CASSYIRWGRKEETQYF
size: few
J: TRBJ2-5
D: .
V: TRBV6-6
length: 17

DNA: TGTGCCAGCAGTGACATGGGTCTAGGTGGACACGACTACGAGCAGTACTTC
CDR3: CASSDMGLGGHDYEQYF
size: few
J: TRBJ2-7
D: .
V: TRBV6-1
length: 17

DNA: TGCAGTGCTAGAGATAGCGGGGGGAACACAGATACGCAGTATTTT
CDR3: CSARDSGGNTDTQYF
size: once
J: TRBJ2-3
D: TRBD2
V: TRBV20-1
length: 15

DNA: TGCAGTGCTCCCTCTAGCGAGGGTAAAGAGACCCAGTACTTC
CDR3: CSAPSSEGKETQYF
size: .
J: TRBJ2-5
D: .
V: TRBV20-1
length: 14

DNA: TGTGCCAGCAGTGGACTAGCGGGAGAAGATACGCAGTATTTT
CDR3: CASSGLAGEDTQYF
size: .
J: TRBJ2-3
D: TRBD2
V: TRBV7-9
length: 14

DNA: TGTGCCAGCAGCGAAGAAGATTGGAACGGGTCCTACGAGCAGTACTTC
CDR3: CASSEEDWNGSYEQYF
size: many
J: TRBJ2-7
D: .
V: TRBV7-9
length: 16

DNA: TGTGCCAGCAATCCCGGGTCTGCTCCGACAGATACGCAGTATTTT
CDR3: CASNPGSAPTDTQYF
size: .
J: TRBJ2-3
D: .
V: TRBV28
length: 15

DNA: TGTGCCAGCAGCTTAGAAAGCGGGGGGGAACCCGGGGAGCTGTTTTTT
CDR3: CASSLESGGEPGELFF
size: once
J: TRBJ2-2
D: TRBD2
V: TRBV7-8
length: 16

DNA: TGTGCCAGCAGTTTTATCTCACAGGCGGCGAACACCGGGGAGCTGTTTTTT
CDR3: CASSFISQAANTGELFF
size: few
J: TRBJ2-2
D: .
V: TRBV27
length: 17

DNA: TGTGCCAGCAGCTTAACCTCAGTCTCCTACGAGCAGTACTTC
CDR3: CASSLTSVSYEQYF
size: .
J: TRBJ2-7
D: .
V: TRBV7-6
length: 14

DNA: TGTGCCAGCAGCTTGGGTACAGGGAGCGTAGAGACCCAGTACTTC
CDR3: CASSLGTGSVETQYF
size: few
J: TRBJ2-5
D: .
V: TRBV5-6
length: 15

DNA: TGTGCCAGCAGCGTCAGCGGTGGCAATCAGCCCCAGCATTTT
CDR3: CASSVSGGNQPQHF
size: .
J: TRBJ1-5
D: .
V: TRBV5-6
length: 14

DNA: TGTGCCAGCAGCCCATTGTTTAAATCTAGCTCCTACAATGAGCAGTTCTTC
CDR3: CASSPLFKSSSYNEQFF
size: many
J: TRBJ2-1
D: .
V: TRBV7-9
length: 17

DNA: TGCAGTGCTAGGGCAGTGGGCTCGGGACATGGTTTTGGCTACACCTTC
CDR3: CSARAVGSGHGFGYTF
size: .
J: TRBJ1-2
D: .
V: TRBV20-1
length: 16

DNA: TGTGCCAGCAGCCCCACCTTTTGGGGGACAAACACTGAAGCTTTCTTT
CDR3: CASSPTFWGTNTEAFF
size: .
J: TRBJ1-1
D: .
V: TRBV28
length: 16

DNA: TGTGCCAGCAGTGGACAGGGAGGTCACAATGAGCAGTTCTTC
CDR3: CASSGQGGHNEQFF
size: .
J: TRBJ2-1
D: .
V: TRBV6-1
length: 14

DNA: TGTGCCAGTCCAAAATCCGGACAGAGAGAGACCCAGTACTTC
CDR3: CASPKSGQRETQYF
size: .
J: TRBJ2-5
D: .
V: TRBV19
length: 14

DNA: TGTGCCAGCAGCTTCGGTAAGAACACTGAAGCTTTCTTT
CDR3: CASSFGKNTEAFF
size: many
J: TRBJ1-1
D: .
V: TRBV7-2
length: 13

DNA: TGTGCCAGACTAGCGGAGCAAGAGACCCAGTACTTC
CDR3: CARLAEQETQYF
size: .
J: TRBJ2-5
D: TRBD2
V: TRBV7-9
length: 12

DNA: TGTGCCAGCAGCTTCGGAGGACCAGGTAGCAATCAGCCCCAGCATTTT
CDR3: CASSFGGPGSNQPQHF
size: .
J: TRBJ1-5
D: .
V: TRBV7-9
length: 16

DNA: TGTGCCAGCAGCCTGCGGACAGGACGACATGATAATTCACCCCTCCACTTT
CDR3: CASSLRTGRHDNSPLHF
size: few
J: TRBJ1-6
D: TRBD1
V: TRBV7-9
length: 17

DNA: TGTGCCAGCAGTGGATCCGCTGTCTACACCTTC
CDR3: CASSGSAVYTF
size: .
J: TRBJ1-2
D: .
V: TRBV25-1
length: 11

DNA: TGTGCCAGCAGCCAAGTACGAGGGACAGGGGCGTTCTCTGGGGCCAACGTCCTGACTTTC
CDR3: CASSQVRGTGAFSGANVLTF
size: many
J: TRBJ2-6
D: TRBD1
V: TRBV14
length: 20

DNA: TGTGCCAGCAGATTACTCGGGAACACTGAAGCTTTCTTT
CDR3: CASRLLGNTEAFF
size: .
J: TRBJ1-1
D: .
V: TRBV5-4
length: 13

DNA: TGTGCCAGCAGCTTAAATTTTGGTGGCCATTCCTACGAGCAGTACTTC
CDR3: CASSLNFGGHSYEQYF
size: many
J: TRBJ2-7
D: .
V: TRBV7-2
length: 16

DNA: TGTGCCACCAGTGAATTCAGGGCCCGTACGCAGTATTTT
CDR3: CATSEFRARTQYF
size: few
J: TRBJ2-3
D: .
V: TRBV24-1
length: 13

DNA: TGTGCCAGCAAGACCGCAGGTGAAAAACTGTTTTTT
CDR3: CASKTAGEKLFF
size: .
J: TRBJ1-4
D: .
V: TRBV27
length: 12

DNA: TGTGCCAGCAGCCGCTGGTCAACCCTGGAGACCCAGTACTTC
CDR3: CASSRWSTLETQYF
size: few
J: TRBJ2-5
D: .
V: TRBV28
length: 14

DNA: TGTGCCAGCAGTTTAAAGGCGGCCACCTATGGCTACACCTTC
CDR3: CASSLKAATYGYTF
size: few
J: TRBJ1-2
D: .
V: TRBV12-3/TRBV12-4
length: 14

DNA: TGTGCCAGCAGTTCTAATAGTTTCTACAATGAGCAGTTCTTC
CDR3: CASSSNSFYNEQFF
size: .
J: TRBJ2-1
D: .
V: TRBV12-3/TRBV12-4
length: 14

DNA: TGTGCCAGCCGAGGGGCCCAGAGCTTGAATCAGCCCCAGCATTTT
CDR3: CASRGAQSLNQPQHF
size: .
J: TRBJ1-5
D: .
V: TRBV27
length: 15

DNA: TGTGCCAGCAGTGAATGGTTGGAGGAAAAACTGTTTTTT
CDR3: CASSEWLEEKLFF
size: .
J: TRBJ1-4
D: .
V: TRBV2
length: 13

DNA: TGTGCCAGCACCCAGGGGGCCGGTCAGCCCCAGCATTTT
CDR3: CASTQGAGQPQHF
size: .
J: TRBJ1-5
D: TRBD1
V: TRBV25-1
length: 13

DNA: TGTGCCAGCAGTGAACCTAGCGGGAACACCGGGGAGCTGTTTTTT
CDR3: CASSEPSGNTGELFF
size: .
J: TRBJ2-2
D: TRBD2
V: TRBV2
length: 15

DNA: TGTGCCAGCAGCCCTCCCCAGACAGGGGGCAGCCCCGGGGAGCTGTTTTTT
CDR3: CASSPPQTGGSPGELFF
size: .
J: TRBJ2-2
D: TRBD1
V: TRBV3-1
length: 17

DNA: TGTGCCAGCAGGAACGGAGGGGCTGGGGAGCAGTACTTC
CDR3: CASRNGGAGEQYF
size: few
J: TRBJ2-7
D: .
V: TRBV7-9
length: 13

DNA: TGTGCCAGCAGGCCGGGGGCCAGGGGGTACGAGCAGTACTTC
CDR3: CASRPGARGYEQYF
size: few
J: TRBJ2-7
D: .
V: TRBV12-3/TRBV12-4
length: 14

DNA: TGTGCCAGCAGTTTGACAGGGCTTATGGCAGATACGCAGTATTTT
CDR3: CASSLTGLMADTQYF
size: few
J: TRBJ2-3
D: TRBD1
V: TRBV6-5
length: 15

DNA: TGCAGTGCTAGAGATTTAATCGGACAGGGAGGCTCCTACAATGAGCAGTTCTTC
CDR3: CSARDLIGQGGSYNEQFF
size: .
J: TRBJ2-1
D: TRBD1
V: TRBV20-1
length: 18

DNA: TGTGCCAGCAGCTTCATCGTAACAGGGTTTTACACCTTC
CDR3: CASSFIVTGFYTF
size: few
J: TRBJ1-2
D: .
V: TRBV7-9
length: 13

DNA: TGTGCCATTCAGAACTATGGCTACACCTTC
CDR3: CAIQNYGYTF
size: .
J: TRBJ1-2
D: .
V: TRBV6-8
length: 10

DNA: TGCGCCAGCAGCCAAGCGGACAGGGGCGATCAGCCCCAGCATTTT
CDR3: CASSQADRGDQPQHF
size: few
J: TRBJ1-5
D: TRBD1
V: TRBV4-1
length: 15